One and the same sample provided the 5 T cell receptor beta chains below, sequenced in a study of cytomegalovirus exposure and HLA in healthy donors. Clones were read by immunoSEQ multiplex PCR, and TCRdb kept only the in-frame ones, dropping some. The table has about 180,000 clones, roughly 85% seen once; the top ten hold 16%. The sample was PBMCs. These receptors all come from a man between 18 and 29 years old in good health and CMV-seropositive.

The rearrangement uses TRBV2 and TRBJ2-1, with 7 bases lining up with TRBD2. J was trimmed by 4 bases and V by 4 bases; bases with no gene match: 7. Germline V gives CDR1 SNHLY, CDR2 FYNNEI. This CDR3 spans 15 amino acids. CDR3: CASSAASGVYNEQFF. CDR3 DNA: TGTGCCAGCAGTGCGGCTAGCGGAGTTTACAATGAGCAGTTCTTC.

The chain employs TRBV25-1 and TRBJ2-7; 12 bases fit TRBD2. The V gene end was trimmed by 4 bases and the J gene end by 2 bases; junction bases not matched to a gene: 9. The CDR3 has 17 residues. Germline V lookup: CDR1 MGHDK, CDR2 SYGVNS. The CDR3 sequence: CASSGTSGTRGAYEQYF. CDR3 DNA sequence: TGTGCCAGCAGTGGGACTAGCGGGACCAGGGGGGCCTACGAGCAGTACTTC.

The chain uses TRBV2 and TRBJ2-7; D gene unclear. The V end lost 2 bases, the J end lost 0 bases, and 8 bases lay between the germline ends. The CDR3 has 14 amino acids. Germline V gene data show CDR1 as SNHLY and CDR2 as FYNNEI. This CDR3 is CASSELVSSYEQYF. The CDR3 region has the DNA TGTGCCAGCAGTGAACTGGTGAGCTCCTACGAGCAGTACTTC.

V gene TRBV6-5 combines with J gene TRBJ2-7, with D perhaps matching TRBD1 (6 bases). Trimming removed 1 base at V and 0 bases at J, with 10 bases between. This CDR3 comprises 15 residues. From germline, CDR1 is MNHEY and CDR2 SVGAGI. CDR3 sequence reads: CASSYFRTASYEQYF. The CDR3 bases are TGTGCCAGCAGTTACTTCAGGACAGCCTCCTACGAGCAGTACTTC.

The chain has TRBV4-1 and TRBJ1-1, with D possibly being TRBD1 (6 bases). This CDR3 comprises 15 residues. Germline CDR1 reads MGHRA; CDR2 reads YSYEKL. Trimming removed 0 bases from V and 7 bases from J, with 15 bases in between. The CDR3 loop is CASSQDRQALNEAFF. The CDR3 bases are TGCGCCAGCAGCCAAGACAGACAGGCATTAAATGAAGCTTTCTTT.